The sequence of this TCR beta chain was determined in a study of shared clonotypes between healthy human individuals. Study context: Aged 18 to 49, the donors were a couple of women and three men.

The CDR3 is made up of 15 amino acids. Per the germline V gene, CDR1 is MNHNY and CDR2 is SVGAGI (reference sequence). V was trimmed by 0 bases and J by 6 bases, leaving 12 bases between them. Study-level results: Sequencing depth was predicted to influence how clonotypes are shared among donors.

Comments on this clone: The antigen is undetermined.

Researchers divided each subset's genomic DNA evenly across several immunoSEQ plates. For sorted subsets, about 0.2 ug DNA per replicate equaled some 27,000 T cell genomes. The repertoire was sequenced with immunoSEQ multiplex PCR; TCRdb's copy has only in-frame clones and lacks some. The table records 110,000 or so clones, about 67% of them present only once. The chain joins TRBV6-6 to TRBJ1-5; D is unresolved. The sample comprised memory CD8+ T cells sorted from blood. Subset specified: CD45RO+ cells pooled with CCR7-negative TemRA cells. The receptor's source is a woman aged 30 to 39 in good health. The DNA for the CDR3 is TGTGCCAGCAGTTACTCGAGTGGGTCCCGTCAGCCCCAGCATTTT. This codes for CASSYSSGSRQPQHF.